The 21 T cell receptor beta chains presented below share a single source sample, sequenced in a study of T cell repertoires in cytomegalovirus infection. One entry per CDR3 protein, called by TCRdb with MiXCR from the reads. The sample has approximately 250,000 distinct CDR3 sequences, 6.5% seen once. The specimen was PBMCs. The source is a human donor in good health (CMV status not recorded). Some clones in this sample may be carry-over from other donors' samples.

This clonotype was found many times. This sequence joins TRBV14 and TRBJ1-2, with D perhaps TRBD1 (5 bases). The CDR3 length is 13 residues. The V end was cut by 3 bases, the J end by 6 bases, with 11 bases between. Germline loops: CDR1 SGHDN, CDR2 FVKESK. The CDR3 loop is CASSQGGVNGYTF. In nucleotides, the CDR3 is TGTGCCAGCAGCCAGGGAGGGGTCAATGGCTACACCTTC.

The chain carries TRBV6-2 or TRBV6-3 and TRBJ2-7, with TRBD2 matching over 7 bases. The junction had 6 bases not matched to a gene; V was cut back by 4 bases and J by 3 bases. Germline-derived CDR1 and CDR2 are MNHEY and SVGEGT. This CDR3 has 14 residues. CDR3: CASSSNGGSYEQYF. The DNA for the CDR3 is TGTGCCAGCAGTTCAAACGGGGGGAGCTACGAGCAGTACTTC.

This clonotype showed up many times. The gene calls are TRBV14 and TRBJ2-2; tentative D call: TRBD2 (6 bases). V lost 0 bases to trimming and J lost 4 bases, with 9 bases between them. The CDR3 totals 15 residues. Germline V gene data show CDR1 as SGHDN and CDR2 as FVKESK. The CDR3 region is CASSQEIGGTGELFF. CDR3 coding DNA: TGTGCCAGCAGCCAAGAGATCGGGGGCACCGGGGAGCTGTTTTTT.

The chain recombines TRBV20-1 with TRBJ2-5; TRBD2 matches at 11 bases. Germline assignment: CDR1 DFQATT and CDR2 SNEGSKA (reference sequence). The CDR3 runs 16 residues. Unmatched junction bases numbered 5, after V lost 1 base and J lost 1 base. The CDR3 protein is CSARGFGTSGQETQYF. The CDR3 DNA sequence: TGCAGTGCTAGAGGATTCGGGACTAGCGGCCAAGAGACCCAGTACTTC.

This chain links TRBV4-2 with TRBJ2-5; weak D call: TRBD2 (5 bases). V was clipped by 0 bases and J by 4 bases, with 12 bases between them. The CDR3 runs 15 residues. Germline V gene sequence: CDR1 LGHNA, CDR2 YNFKEQ. This CDR3 is CASSQERECPETQYF. The CDR3 DNA is TGTGCCAGCAGCCAAGAGAGGGAGTGCCCAGAGACCCAGTACTTC.

This clonotype was detected ten times or more. CDR3 loop: CASSLLGGDQPQHF. CDR3 nucleotides: TGTGCCAGCAGCTTATTGGGGGGTGATCAGCCCCAGCATTTT. This chain links TRBV7-2 with TRBJ1-5; D might be TRBD1 (5 bases). Germline V gives CDR1 SGHTA, CDR2 FQGNSA. This CDR3 has 14 residues. V was pared by 2 bases and J by 5 bases, with 10 bases between.

This clonotype showed up many times. The chain employs TRBV6-1 and TRBJ2-1; 8 bases agree with TRBD2. V trimming: 5 bases; J trimming: 8 bases; junction bases outside the gene matches: 14. Per the germline V gene, CDR1 is MNHNS and CDR2 is SASEGT. The CDR3 extends over 16 amino acids. CDR3 amino acids: CASSSDRGGLFDEQFF. The CDR3, as DNA: TGTGCCAGCAGTTCTGACCGGGGGGGCCTCTTTGATGAGCAGTTCTTC.

This clonotype was recorded many times. This chain joins TRBV6-2 or TRBV6-3 and TRBJ2-2; TRBD2 might be the D (6 bases). Germline loops: CDR1 MNHEY, CDR2 SVGEGT. V shed 9 bases and J shed 0 bases, with 17 bases lying between them. The CDR3 contains 16 residues. This chain's CDR3 is CASYGAGGTNTGELFF. The CDR3 bases are TGTGCCAGTTATGGCGCCGGAGGGACGAACACCGGGGAGCTGTTTTTT.

This clonotype was counted many times. The J gene is TRBJ2-7, the V gene TRBV11-2; tentative D call: TRBD1 (5 bases). Trimming cost V 2 bases and J 2 bases, with 10 bases left between them. The germline V gene has CDR1 SGHAT and CDR2 FQNNGV. The CDR3 sequence is 14 residues long. For the CDR3, the DNA is TGTGCCAGCAGCTTACAGGGTTCTCCCTACGAGCAGTACTTC. This encodes CASSLQGSPYEQYF.

The table lists this clonotype with many counts. The CDR3 loop is CASSLAGGSGGYTF. The CDR3 region has the DNA TGTGCCAGCAGCTTAGCCGGGGGCTCAGGGGGCTACACCTTC. V gene TRBV7-6 combines with J gene TRBJ1-2, with D possibly TRBD1 on 6 matching bases. This CDR3 has 14 residues. Germline CDR1 and CDR2: SGHVS and FNYEAQ. Trimming pared 0 bases from V and 8 bases from J, leaving 13 bases between.

This clonotype was picked up many times. The chain uses TRBV18 and TRBJ2-1; D is tentatively TRBD1 or TRBD2 (6 bases each). Germline V CDR1 and CDR2: KGHSH, LQKENI. The CDR3 is 20 residues long. Trimming removed 6 bases at V and 0 bases at J, with 27 bases between. CDR3: CASSQRGVTTTSSSYNEQFF. The CDR3 DNA reads TGTGCCAGCTCGCAGAGGGGGGTCACCACGACGAGTAGCTCCTACAATGAGCAGTTCTTC.

This clonotype was counted many times. The gene calls are TRBV20-1 and TRBJ1-6; tentative D call: TRBD1 (5 bases). Trimming cost V 6 bases and J 7 bases, with 16 bases left between them. CDR3 length equals 14 residues. Germline V gene data show CDR1 as DFQATT and CDR2 as SNEGSKA (reference sequence). As DNA, the CDR3 is TGCAGTGCCCCTGGGGGACCCCTCAATTCACCCCTCCACTTT. This translates into CSAPGGPLNSPLHF.

Many counts were recorded for this clonotype. The chain couples TRBV6-2 or TRBV6-3 to TRBJ1-1; D is undetermined. CDR1 and CDR2 (germline): MNHEY, SVGEGT. There are 14 residues in the CDR3. The V end lost 4 bases, the J end lost 3 bases, and 12 bases lay between the germline ends. The CDR3 spells CASSFPGRDTEAFF. The CDR3 bases are TGTGCCAGCAGTTTCCCCGGGAGGGACACTGAAGCTTTCTTT.

This clonotype has just a few counts. The chain uses TRBV5-5 and TRBJ1-6; 10 bases are a match to TRBD1. Germline V lookup: CDR1 SGHKS, CDR2 YYEKEE (reference sequence). J was trimmed by 7 bases and V by 2 bases; bases with no gene match: 3. CDR3 length: 15 residues. The chain's CDR3 is CASSLGTGANSPLHF. Written as DNA, the CDR3 is TGTGCCAGCAGCTTAGGGACAGGGGCGAATTCACCCCTCCACTTT.

The sample holds many counts of this clonotype. V and J are TRBV20-1 and TRBJ2-3; TRBD2 matches 7 bases. V was clipped by 1 base and J by 2 bases; unmatched bases: 6. CDR3 length: 15 residues. Per the germline V gene, CDR1 is DFQATT and CDR2 is SNEGSKA (reference sequence). The CDR3 here is CSARGRLAATDTQYF. DNA of the CDR3: TGCAGTGCTAGAGGGAGGCTAGCGGCCACAGATACGCAGTATTTT.

This clonotype was seen a single time. The chain couples TRBV27 to TRBJ1-5, with 9 nucleotides matching TRBD1. CDR3 length: 14 residues. The germline V gene has CDR1 MNHEY and CDR2 SMNVEV (reference sequence). V lost 3 bases and J lost 8; bases outside the gene matches: 5. The chain's CDR3 is CASSFTGGLKPQHF. In DNA, the CDR3 is TGTGCCAGCAGTTTCACAGGGGGCTTAAAGCCCCAGCATTTT.

This clonotype was counted many times. The chain combines TRBV20-1 with TRBJ1-1, with D possibly matching TRBD1 (5 bases). Germline V lookup: CDR1 DFQATT, CDR2 SNEGSKA (reference sequence). The CDR3 length is 14 residues. Between the trimmed V and J ends, which lost 4 bases and 0 bases, there was a span of 12 bases. CDR3 sequence (DNA): TGCAGTGCTATGGGACGGTCTGTGAACACTGAAGCTTTCTTT. It translates to CSAMGRSVNTEAFF.

This clonotype appeared many times. The chain couples TRBV29-1 to TRBJ2-3; D gene unclear. V was pared by 7 bases and J by 5 bases, with 7 bases between. Germline CDR1 reads SQVTM; CDR2 reads ANQGSEA. This CDR3 has 10 residues. The CDR3 region has the DNA TGCAGCGCCCGGGTAGATACGCAGTATTTT. Translating gives CSARVDTQYF.

This clonotype showed up many times. The rearrangement joins TRBV30 to TRBJ1-1; possibly TRBD1 for D (6 bases). Germline V CDR1 and CDR2: GTSNPN, SVGIG (reference sequence). V lost 5 bases and J lost 1, with 14 bases in between. This CDR3 spans 14 amino acids. CDR3 coding DNA: TGTGCCTGGGCCGGGAAGGGGGGGAACACTGAAGCTTTCTTT. This codes for CAWAGKGGNTEAFF.

CDR3 coding DNA: TGCAGCGTCGGATCAGGGGTTGGAGATTCACCCCTCCACTTT. Amino acids: CSVGSGVGDSPLHF. The gene calls are TRBV29-1 and TRBJ1-6; D might be TRBD1 (6 bases). In germline, CDR1 is SQVTM, CDR2 ANQGSEA. This CDR3 comprises 14 residues. The V and J ends lost 6 bases and 8 bases respectively, with 17 bases between them.

This clonotype is a singleton in its sample. V gene TRBV28 combines with J gene TRBJ2-3, with TRBD1 identical over 10 bases. The length of the CDR3 is 16 residues. Germline trimming cut 8 bases from V and 1 base from J; bases unmatched to any gene: 9. Germline V lookup: CDR1 MDHEN, CDR2 SYDVKM. This CDR3 is CASHHGGTGGTDTQYF. For the CDR3, the DNA is TGTGCCAGCCATCATGGCGGGACAGGGGGCACAGATACGCAGTATTTT.